The 11 T cell receptor beta chains below all came from one sample that was sequenced in a study of beta chain features in type 1 diabetes. Study results and caveats: Shortening of TCRB CDR3s, moderate but significant, appeared in all four CD4+ subsets of Type 1 diabetes patients.

These receptors have no identified antigens. Reverse transcribing all isolated RNA meant expressed TCRB transcripts were sequenced. This table comes from immunoSEQ multiplex PCR, and its TCRdb copy is limited to in-frame clones, with some not included. The table shows roughly 150,000 clones, with approximately 9.1% occurring only once. The source material was central memory CD4+ T cells from blood. These receptors came from a woman in her twenties or thirties with type 1 diabetes.

The chain joins TRBV5-1 to TRBJ2-3; D might be TRBD1 (5 bases). Germline assignment: CDR1 SGHRS and CDR2 YFSETQ. The CDR3 is made up of 14 amino acids. V gave up 0 bases and J gave up 4 bases, with 9 bases separating them. The CDR3 protein is CASSLVGAPDTQYF. CDR3 in DNA: TGCGCCAGCAGCTTGGTAGGGGCGCCAGATACGCAGTATTTT.

CDR3 residues: CASRTQGAGEKLFF. The CDR3 DNA reads TGTGCCAGCAGGACCCAGGGGGCGGGGGAAAAACTGTTTTTT. The chain combines TRBV6-6 with TRBJ1-4; 8 positions match TRBD1. The CDR3 contains 14 residues. V lost 6 bases and J lost 8; bases outside the gene matches: 8. CDR1 MNHNY and CDR2 SVGAGI come from the germline V gene (reference sequence).

This clone has just a few counts. The junction shows a germline mismatch at one end, possibly a read error. This chain connects TRBV7-7 to TRBJ2-1; the match to TRBD1 covers 9 bases. CDR1 SSHAT and CDR2 FNYEAQ come from the germline V gene (reference sequence). The CDR3 runs to 16 residues. CDR3 in amino acids: CASSLGGQGWSNEQFF. The CDR3 DNA reads as TGTGCTAGCAGCTTAGGGGGACAGGGTTGGTCGAATGAGCAGTTCTTC.

The CDR3 spells CASSTLGGGTEAFF. The CDR3 DNA reads as TGTGCCAGCAGCACCTTGGGCGGAGGAACTGAAGCTTTCTTT. The rearrangement links TRBV9 to TRBJ1-1; D ambiguous. The germline V gene encodes CDR1 SGDLS and CDR2 YYNGEE. CDR3 size: 14 residues. V lost 4 bases and J 5 bases, leaving 15 bases between the germline ends.

This clone was seen more than once but under ten times. The J gene is TRBJ2-5, the V gene TRBV11-1; 9 nucleotides match TRBD1. V lost 5 bases to trimming and J lost 0 bases; unmatched junction nucleotides: 7. The CDR3 totals 16 residues. The germline CDR1 and CDR2 sequences are SGHAT and FQDESV (reference sequence). CDR3 nucleotides: TGTGCCAGCAGCCCTAGGACAGGGGCATACCAAGAGACCCAGTACTTC. It encodes CASSPRTGAYQETQYF.

The chain employs TRBV27 and TRBJ2-7; the D is unclear. Germline CDR1 and CDR2: MNHEY and SMNVEV (reference sequence). Between the trimmed V and J ends, which lost 4 bases and 4 bases, there was a span of 8 bases. The CDR3 extends over 12 amino acids. The CDR3 sequence is CASSSTTYEQYF. CDR3 coding DNA: TGTGCCAGCAGTTCCACAACATACGAGCAGTACTTC.

The chain employs TRBV5-1 and TRBJ2-6; 11 bases are shared with TRBD1. V shed 2 bases and J 2 bases; nucleotides not matched to a gene: 6. The CDR3 totals 18 residues. Germline V gene lookup returns CDR1 SGHRS and CDR2 YFSETQ. CDR3 nucleotide sequence: TGCGCCAGCAGCTTAAACGGACAGGGGGCTGCTGGGGCCAACGTCCTGACTTTC. This gives the protein CASSLNGQGAAGANVLTF.

There are a few counts of this clone. The rearrangement links TRBV6-1 to TRBJ2-5; D not resolved. Per germline, CDR1 MNHNS and CDR2 SASEGT. V was trimmed by 7 bases and J by 2 bases, leaving 14 bases between them. The CDR3 is 14 residues long. In DNA form, the CDR3 reads TGTGCCAGCACACGGTTTTTTGGTCAAGAGACCCAGTACTTC. Amino acids: CASTRFFGQETQYF.

This clone was counted at least ten times. The V call is TRBV29-1, the J call TRBJ2-5, with 8 bases aligning to TRBD1. Per germline, CDR1 SQVTM and CDR2 ANQGSEA. Trimming cost V 4 bases and J 5 bases; bases outside gene matches: 6. The CDR3 spans 13 residues. The CDR3 bases are TGCAGCGTTGTCCAGGGGGCTTTGGAGACCCAGTACTTC. Its protein is CSVVQGALETQYF.

This clone was seen a handful of times. The chain carries TRBV7-9 and TRBJ1-1; D is ambiguous. The CDR3 totals 11 residues. Trimming removed 5 bases at V and 10 bases at J, with 11 bases between. Germline V CDR1 and CDR2: SEHNR, FQNEAQ (reference sequence). As DNA, the CDR3 is TGTGCCAGCAGCCGATTTACGGGAGCTTTCTTT. Amino acid sequence: CASSRFTGAFF.

This clone was seen a handful of times. The sample has other DNA sequences that encode this CDR3 too. V gene TRBV5-1 combines with J gene TRBJ2-7; D is perhaps TRBD2 (6 bases). Looked up from germline, CDR1 is SGHRS and CDR2 is YFSETQ. The CDR3 extends over 14 amino acids. V gave up 2 bases and J gave up 2 bases, with 11 bases separating them. The CDR3 sequence is CASSFGTGAYEQYF. CDR3 DNA: TGCGCCAGCAGCTTCGGGACGGGGGCCTACGAGCAGTACTTC.